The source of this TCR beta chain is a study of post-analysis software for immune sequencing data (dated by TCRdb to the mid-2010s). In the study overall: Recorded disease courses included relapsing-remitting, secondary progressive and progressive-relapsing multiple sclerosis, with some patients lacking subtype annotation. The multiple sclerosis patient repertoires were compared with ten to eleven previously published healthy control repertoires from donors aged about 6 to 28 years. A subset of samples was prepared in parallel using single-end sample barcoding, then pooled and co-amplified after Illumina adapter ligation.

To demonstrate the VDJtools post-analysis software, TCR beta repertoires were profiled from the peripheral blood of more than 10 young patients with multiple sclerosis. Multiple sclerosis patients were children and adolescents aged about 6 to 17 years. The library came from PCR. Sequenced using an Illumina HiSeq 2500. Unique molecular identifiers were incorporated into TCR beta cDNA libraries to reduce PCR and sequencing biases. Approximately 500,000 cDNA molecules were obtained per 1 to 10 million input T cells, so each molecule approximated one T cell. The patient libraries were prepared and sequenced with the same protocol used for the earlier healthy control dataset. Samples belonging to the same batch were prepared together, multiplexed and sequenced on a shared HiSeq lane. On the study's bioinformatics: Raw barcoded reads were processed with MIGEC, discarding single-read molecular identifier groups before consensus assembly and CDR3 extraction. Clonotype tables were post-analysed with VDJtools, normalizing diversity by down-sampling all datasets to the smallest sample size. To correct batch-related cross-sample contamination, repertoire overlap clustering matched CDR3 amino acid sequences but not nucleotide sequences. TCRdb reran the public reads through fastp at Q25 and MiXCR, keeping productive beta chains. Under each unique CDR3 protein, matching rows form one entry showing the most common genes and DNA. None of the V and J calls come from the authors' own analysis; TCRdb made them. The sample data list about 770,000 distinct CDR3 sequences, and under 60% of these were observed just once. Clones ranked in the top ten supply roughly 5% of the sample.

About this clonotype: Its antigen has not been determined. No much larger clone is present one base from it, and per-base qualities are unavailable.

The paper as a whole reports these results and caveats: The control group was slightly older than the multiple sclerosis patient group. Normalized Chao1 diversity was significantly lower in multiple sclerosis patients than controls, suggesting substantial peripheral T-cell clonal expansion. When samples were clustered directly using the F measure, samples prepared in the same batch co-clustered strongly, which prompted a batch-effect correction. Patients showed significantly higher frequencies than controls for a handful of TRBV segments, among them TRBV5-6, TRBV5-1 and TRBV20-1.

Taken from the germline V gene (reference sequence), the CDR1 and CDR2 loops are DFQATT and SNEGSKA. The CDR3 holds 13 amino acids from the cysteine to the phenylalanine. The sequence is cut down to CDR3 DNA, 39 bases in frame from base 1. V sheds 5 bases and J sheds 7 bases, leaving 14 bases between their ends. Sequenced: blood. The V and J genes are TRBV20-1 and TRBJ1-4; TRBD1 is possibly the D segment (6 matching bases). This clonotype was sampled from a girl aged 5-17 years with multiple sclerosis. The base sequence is TGCAGTGCTGACCGGGACACGGGTGAAAAACTGTTTTTT. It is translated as CSADRDTGEKLFF.